Following are 22 T cell receptor beta chains from one sample sequenced in a study of blood T cell repertoires in COVID-19. The data were produced by immunoSEQ multiplex PCR, yet TCRdb's version contains in-frame clones alone and is incomplete. This table holds under 450,000 clones, approximately 88% found once. Input material: peripheral blood. The receptor source for this set is a woman aged 50 to 60 with COVID-19, enrolled during active disease.

This clone was detected once. The chain employs TRBV15 and TRBJ2-2; D gene ambiguous. This CDR3 has 17 amino acids. V was pared by 5 bases and J by 0 bases, with 16 bases between. Per the germline V gene, CDR1 is LNHNV and CDR2 is YYDKDF (reference sequence). The CDR3 is CATSSGISLANTGELFF. CDR3 nucleotides: TGTGCCACCAGCTCCGGTATAAGTCTCGCGAACACCGGGGAGCTGTTTTTT.

The chain is built from TRBV2 and TRBJ2-7; 9 bases fit TRBD1. This CDR3 has 14 residues. J lost 9 bases, V lost 6 bases, and 12 bases had no gene match. The V gene's germline CDR1 is SNHLY and CDR2 FYNNEI. CDR3 in amino acids: CASSLGTGILRQYF. The CDR3 coding sequence is TGTGCCAGCAGCCTCGGGACAGGGATCCTCAGGCAGTACTTC.

The genes are TRBV2 and TRBJ1-2; D may be TRBD1 (5 bases). The CDR3 runs 14 residues. V was pared by 4 bases and J by 0 bases, with 9 bases between. Germline V lookup: CDR1 SNHLY, CDR2 FYNNEI. Written as DNA, the CDR3 is TGTGCCAGCAGTGGGGGCAACTCTAACTATGGCTACACCTTC. Translated, it gives CASSGGNSNYGYTF.

This clone was observed a handful of times. This chain connects TRBV7-3 to TRBJ2-1; possibly TRBD1 for D (6 bases). Trimming took off 5 bases at V and 9 bases at J, with 17 bases between the two ends. Germline CDR1 SGHTA, CDR2 FQGTGA. The length of the CDR3 is 14 residues. CDR3 DNA sequence: TGTGCCAGCAGCCCAACGACAGGTGGGGGTGAGCAGTTCTTC. It codes for CASSPTTGGGEQFF. Supplemented by reference TRBV7-3 and TRBJ2-1, the full variable domain reads GAGVSQTPSNKVTEKGKYVELRCDPISGHTALYWYRQSLGQGPEFLIYFQGTGAADDSGLPNDRFFAVRPEGSVSTLKIQRTERGDSAVYLCASSPTTGGGEQFFGPGTRLTVL.

In this sample, this clone turned up once. The rearrangement uses TRBV5-6 and TRBJ2-6; possibly TRBD2 for D (5 bases). Germline-derived CDR1 and CDR2 are SGHDT and YYEEEE. This CDR3 has 18 residues. V lost 4 bases, J lost 0 bases, and 17 bases lay in between. The CDR3 nucleotides read TGTGCCAGCAGCAACTCGGCGGGCGTCGCCTCTGGGGCCAACGTCCTGACTTTC. Its translation: CASSNSAGVASGANVLTF.

J is TRBJ2-3 and V is TRBV7-3; no definite D call. The CDR3 is made up of 14 amino acids. Between the trimmed V and J ends, which lost 9 bases and 1 base, there was a span of 14 bases. Germline V CDR1 and CDR2: SGHTA, FQGTGA. The CDR3 region is CASRRQVGTDTQYF. CDR3 nucleotide sequence: TGTGCCAGTCGACGGCAGGTTGGCACAGATACGCAGTATTTT. The full variable domain, its missing parts supplied by reference TRBV7-3 and TRBJ2-3, is GAGVSQTPSNKVTEKGKYVELRCDPISGHTALYWYRQSLGQGPEFLIYFQGTGAADDSGLPNDRFFAVRPEGSVSTLKIQRTERGDSAVYLCASRRQVGTDTQYFGPGTRLTVL.

The rearrangement joins TRBV24-1 to TRBJ2-1; 7 bases line up with TRBD1. In germline, CDR1 is KGHDR, CDR2 SFDVKD. V shed 1 base and J 0 bases; nucleotides not matched to a gene: 5. The CDR3 totals 17 residues. The CDR3 loop is CATSDFRQGSSYNEQFF. The CDR3 nucleotides read TGTGCCACCAGTGATTTTAGACAGGGAAGCTCCTACAATGAGCAGTTCTTC.

The chain is built from TRBV6-1 and TRBJ2-7, with 12 bases matching TRBD2. Trimming took 4 bases from V and 0 from J; bases not matched to a gene: 4. This CDR3 has 16 amino acids. Per germline, CDR1 MNHNS and CDR2 SASEGT. CDR3 residues: CASSGLAGVVSYEQYF. The CDR3 bases are TGTGCCAGCAGTGGACTAGCGGGGGTCGTCTCCTACGAGCAGTACTTC.

The chain employs TRBV11-2 and TRBJ1-3; 7 nucleotides line up with TRBD1. V was clipped by 4 bases and J by 0 bases; unmatched bases: 3. Germline loops: CDR1 SGHAT, CDR2 FQNNGV. The CDR3 extends over 15 amino acids. The CDR3, as DNA: TGTGCCAGCAGCTCAGGGGGGTTCTCTGGAAACACCATATATTTT. Protein product: CASSSGGFSGNTIYF.

V is TRBV28 and J is TRBJ1-5; 8 bases agree with TRBD1. The CDR3 is 15 amino acids. V trimming: 3 bases; J trimming: 5 bases; junction bases outside the gene matches: 6. Germline V gene lookup returns CDR1 MDHEN and CDR2 SYDVKM. In DNA form, the CDR3 reads TGTGCCAGCAGTTTCGTACAGGGGGGCGATCAGCCCCAGCATTTT. It codes for CASSFVQGGDQPQHF.

Concerning this clone itself: An end of the junction differs from the germline gene, which may be a read error. The CDR3 nucleotides read TGCGCCAGCAGCTCTCGGACACCTTTCTTC. Translated: CASSSRTPFF. The chain employs TRBV4-1 and TRBJ2-7; weak D call: TRBD1 (5 bases). Germline V gives CDR1 MGHRA, CDR2 YSYEKL. The CDR3 covers 10 residues.

The gene calls are TRBV7-8 and TRBJ2-2; 12 positions match TRBD2. V was pared by 6 bases and J by 5 bases, with 10 bases of the junction left unmatched. CDR1 and CDR2 (germline): SGHVS, FQNEAQ. This CDR3 contains 17 residues. DNA of the CDR3: TGTGCCAGCAGACGACTAGCGGGGGCTTCGGGGACCGGGGAGCTGTTTTTT. This encodes CASRRLAGASGTGELFF.

The chain employs TRBV2 and TRBJ2-7; 10 bases align to TRBD2. The ends lost 6 bases at V and 1 base at J; junction bases unmatched: 9. Germline V gene lookup returns CDR1 SNHLY and CDR2 FYNNEI. The CDR3 sequence is 16 residues long. The CDR3: CASRGLARLGSYEQYF. In DNA form, the CDR3 reads TGTGCCAGCAGGGGACTAGCGAGGTTGGGGTCCTACGAGCAGTACTTC.

J is TRBJ1-2 and V is TRBV5-6; the match to TRBD1 covers 9 bases. Trimming at V came to 5 bases and at J to 7 bases, leaving 9 bases not matched to a gene. The CDR3 spans 14 residues. Looked up from germline, CDR1 is SGHDT and CDR2 is YYEEEE. CDR3 region: CASSYTGTGFGYTF. The DNA for the CDR3 is TGTGCCAGCAGTTACACCGGGACAGGGTTTGGCTACACCTTC.

The genes are TRBV9 and TRBJ1-1; TRBD1 aligns across 10 bases. Unmatched junction bases numbered 10, after V lost 0 bases and J lost 5 bases. Germline lookup yields CDR1 SGDLS and CDR2 YYNGEE. There are 17 residues in the CDR3. The CDR3 region has the DNA TGTGCCAGCAGCGTAGATAAGGACAGGGGGTCGAGTACTGAAGCTTTCTTT. Amino acid sequence: CASSVDKDRGSSTEAFF. Supplemented by reference TRBV9 and TRBJ1-1, the full variable domain reads DSGVTQTPKHLITATGQRVTLRCSPRSGDLSVYWYQQSLDQGLQFLIQYYNGEERAKGNILERFSAQQFPDLHSELNLSSLELGDSALYFCASSVDKDRGSSTEAFFGQGTRLTVV.

The chain couples TRBV9 to TRBJ2-7; a possible D gene is TRBD1 (5 bases). CDR1 is SGDLS and CDR2 is YYNGEE in the germline V gene. This CDR3 has 15 amino acids. V gave up 4 bases and J gave up 1 base, with 15 bases separating them. CDR3: CASSSTGAESYEQYF. The CDR3 coding sequence is TGTGCCAGCAGCTCCACTGGGGCGGAATCCTACGAGCAGTACTTC.

CDR3 amino acids: CASSFMAGVNTEAFF. The DNA of the CDR3 is TGTGCCAGCAGCTTTATGGCAGGGGTCAACACTGAAGCTTTCTTT. The chain carries TRBV5-6 and TRBJ1-1; weak D call: TRBD1 (6 bases). Germline V CDR1 and CDR2: SGHDT, YYEEEE. Trimming left V 2 bases short and J 2 bases short, with 13 bases between. The CDR3 is 15 amino acids.

Only one count was recorded for this clone. This chain uses TRBV6-6 with TRBJ2-7; TRBD2 matches at 7 bases. With V trimmed by 6 bases and J by 2 bases, 7 bases remained unmatched. Germline loops: CDR1 MNHNY, CDR2 SVGAGI (reference sequence). The CDR3 runs 14 residues. Written as DNA, the CDR3 is TGTGCCAGCAGACGAAGCGGGGCCACCTACGAGCAGTACTTC. Amino acid sequence: CASRRSGATYEQYF.

This chain connects TRBV12-3 or TRBV12-4 to TRBJ1-2; the match to TRBD1 covers 9 bases. The CDR3 extends over 13 amino acids. V was clipped by 4 bases and J by 3 bases; unmatched bases: 0. In DNA form, the CDR3 reads TGTGCCAGCAGTTGGGACAGGGACTATGGCTACACCTTC. Its translation: CASSWDRDYGYTF.

The table lists this clone with a count of one. This chain links TRBV24-1 with TRBJ2-1, with TRBD1 identical over 12 bases. The V gene's germline CDR1 is KGHDR and CDR2 SFDVKD. V dropped 4 bases and J dropped 9; count of bases not matched to a gene: 6. The CDR3 consists of 15 residues. The CDR3 spells CATSDPGQGAGEQFF. CDR3 in DNA: TGTGCCACCAGTGACCCGGGACAGGGGGCCGGTGAGCAGTTCTTC.

The V gene is TRBV7-6, the J gene TRBJ2-3, with D tentatively TRBD2 (6 bases). Germline assignment: CDR1 SGHVS and CDR2 FNYEAQ. Trimming cost V 1 base and J 0 bases, with 11 bases left between them. The CDR3 totals 16 residues. The CDR3 here is CASSLEAGLSTDTQYF. In DNA form, the CDR3 reads TGTGCCAGCAGCTTAGAAGCGGGCCTTAGCACAGATACGCAGTATTTT. The full variable domain, with the rest looked up from reference TRBV7-6 and TRBJ2-3, is GAGVSQSPRYKVTKRGQDVALRCDPISGHVSLYWYRQALGQGPEFLTYFNYEAQQDKSGLPNDRFSAERPEGSISTLTIQRTEQRDSAMYRCASSLEAGLSTDTQYFGPGTRLTVL.

The chain links TRBV2 to TRBJ2-3, with a possible D match to TRBD2 (5 bases). Per germline, CDR1 SNHLY and CDR2 FYNNEI. CDR3 length equals 13 residues. V was cut by 7 bases and J by 0 bases, with 8 bases left in between. This chain's CDR3 is CASIRGSTDTQYF. Here the CDR3 DNA reads TGTGCCAGCATCCGGGGAAGCACAGATACGCAGTATTTT. The complete variable domain, with remaining parts taken from reference TRBV2 and TRBJ2-3, reads EPEVTQTPSHQVTQMGQEVILRCVPISNHLYFYWYRQILGQKVEFLVSFYNNEISEKSEIFDDQFSVERPDGSNFTLKIRSTKLEDSAMYFCASIRGSTDTQYFGPGTRLTVL.